These 2 T cell receptor beta chains share one sample of origin, sequenced in a study of blood T cell repertoires in COVID-19. Libraries were prepared by immunoSEQ multiplex PCR; TCRdb keeps only in-frame clonotypes and omits some of them. Counted here are 100,000 or so clones, 80% to 90% occurring once; the ten biggest clones make up about 10%. Source material: peripheral blood. The receptor source for this set is a human donor in a cohort sampled during active COVID-19.

The CDR3 here is CASSPGRLWYEQYF. Written as DNA, the CDR3 is TGTGCCAGCTCACCTGGCAGGTTATGGTACGAGCAGTACTTC. The genes are TRBV18 and TRBJ2-7; D unresolved. The CDR3 sequence is 14 residues long. Trimming cost V 3 bases and J 4 bases, with 13 bases left between them. The germline gives CDR1 KGHSH, CDR2 LQKENI.

The rearrangement joins TRBV19 to TRBJ1-3; 8 nucleotides align to TRBD1. CDR1 is LNHDA and CDR2 is SQIVND in the germline V gene (reference sequence). The CDR3 has 16 amino acids. V lost 3 bases and J lost 5; bases outside the gene matches: 9. The CDR3 sequence is CASSIDRQGSRNTIYF. The CDR3 DNA reads as TGTGCCAGTAGTATTGATAGACAGGGGTCGCGAAACACCATATATTTT. The full variable domain, with the rest looked up from reference TRBV19 and TRBJ1-3, is DGGITQSPKYLFRKEGQNVTLSCEQNLNHDAMYWYRQDPGQGLRLIYYSQIVNDFQKGDIAEGYSVSREKKESFPLTVTSAQKNPTAFYLCASSIDRQGSRNTIYFGEGSWLTVV.